The 7 T cell receptor beta chains below were found in one sample sequenced in a study of T cell repertoires in cytomegalovirus infection. TCRdb processed the reads anew with MiXCR; each CDR3 protein has one entry. The sample shows around 210,000 distinct CDR3 sequences, approximately 7% of them seen only once. Material: PBMCs. These receptors all stem from a human donor in good health (CMV status not recorded). Some clones in this sample may be carry-over from other donors' samples.

This clonotype occurred a few times. This chain uses TRBV2 with TRBJ2-2, with 9 bases aligning to TRBD1. J was trimmed by 7 bases and V by 7 bases; bases with no gene match: 7. In germline, CDR1 is SNHLY, CDR2 FYNNEI. This CDR3 spans 14 amino acids. The CDR3 region has the DNA TGTGCCAGCAAACCGGGACAGGGCGGCGGGGAGCTGTTTTTT. Translation: CASKPGQGGGELFF.

There are a few counts of this clonotype. Here the CDR3 reads CSAWGGSPETQYF. The CDR3 coding sequence is TGCAGTGCTTGGGGGGGCTCCCCAGAGACCCAGTACTTC. The chain has TRBV20-1 and TRBJ2-5; a weak D match, TRBD2 (7 bases). V lost 5 bases and J lost 4, with 14 bases in between. The CDR3 has 13 amino acids. Germline V gives CDR1 DFQATT, CDR2 SNEGSKA (reference sequence).

This clonotype has at least ten counts. V and J are TRBV7-2 and TRBJ2-1; D remains ambiguous. The germline gives CDR1 SGHTA, CDR2 FQGNSA. V lost 3 bases and J lost 7, with 16 bases in between. The CDR3 runs 15 residues. The DNA of the CDR3 is TGTGCCAGCAGCTTTAAAACCGGGTCAGAGAATGAGCAGTTCTTC. Translation: CASSFKTGSENEQFF.

This clonotype occurred a few times. This chain links TRBV12-5 with TRBJ1-2, with TRBD1 identical over 9 bases. This CDR3 region has 14 residues. J gave up 5 bases and V 7 bases, and 8 bases lay outside the gene matches. The germline V gene has CDR1 LGHNT and CDR2 FRNRAP. The CDR3 nucleotides read TGTGCTAGTGCCGGGGGACAGGGCAAATATGGCTACACCTTC. Its protein is CASAGGQGKYGYTF.

This clonotype was detected many times. This chain links TRBV28 with TRBJ2-1; no reliable D call. The CDR3 has 12 amino acids. The germline V gene encodes CDR1 MDHEN and CDR2 SYDVKM. The V and J ends lost 3 bases and 6 bases respectively, with 6 bases between them. CDR3 region: CASSFWGNEQFF. The CDR3 coding sequence is TGTGCCAGCAGTTTCTGGGGCAATGAGCAGTTCTTC.

This clonotype has only a few counts. The gene calls are TRBV6-5 and TRBJ2-5, with D hard to call. CDR3 length: 14 residues. Germline assignment: CDR1 MNHEY and CDR2 SVGAGI. Trimming removed 6 bases from V and 2 bases from J, with 13 bases in between. DNA of the CDR3: TGTGCCAGCAGCACTCGACGGAAACAAGAGACCCAGTACTTC. It specifies CASSTRRKQETQYF.

This clonotype was seen many times. This chain connects TRBV28 to TRBJ1-4; D ambiguous. Germline loops: CDR1 MDHEN, CDR2 SYDVKM. The CDR3 is 16 amino acids. Trimming stripped 2 bases from V and 0 bases from J, with 10 bases between. CDR3 region: CASSLASGATNEKLFF. The DNA for the CDR3 is TGTGCCAGCAGTTTAGCCTCTGGGGCAACTAATGAAAAACTGTTTTTT. Together with reference TRBV28 and TRBJ1-4, the CDR3 gives the full variable domain: DVKVTQSSRYLVKRTGEKVFLECVQDMDHENMFWYRQDPGLGLRLIYFSYDVKMKEKGDIPEGYSVSREKKERFSLILESASTNQTSMYLCASSLASGATNEKLFFGSGTQLSVL.